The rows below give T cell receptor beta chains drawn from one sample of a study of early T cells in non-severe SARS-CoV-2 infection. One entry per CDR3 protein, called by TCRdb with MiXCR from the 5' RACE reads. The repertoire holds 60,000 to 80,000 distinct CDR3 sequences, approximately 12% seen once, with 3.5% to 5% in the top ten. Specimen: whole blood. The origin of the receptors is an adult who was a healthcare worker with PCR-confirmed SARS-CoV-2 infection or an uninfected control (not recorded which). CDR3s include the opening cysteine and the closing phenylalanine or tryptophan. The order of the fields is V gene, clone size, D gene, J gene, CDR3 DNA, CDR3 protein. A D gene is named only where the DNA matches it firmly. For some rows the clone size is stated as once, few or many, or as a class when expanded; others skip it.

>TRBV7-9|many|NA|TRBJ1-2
TGTGCCAGCAGCCCCGCTGGGGGGGCTGGCTATGGCTACACCTTC
CASSPAGGAGYGYTF
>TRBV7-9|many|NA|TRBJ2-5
TGTGCCAGCAGCTTAAACTCCGTCCCCCAAGAGACCCAGTACTTC
CASSLNSVPQETQYF
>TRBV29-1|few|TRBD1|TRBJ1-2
TGCAGCGTTGATTGGCAGGGGGGCGGCTACACCTTC
CSVDWQGGGYTF
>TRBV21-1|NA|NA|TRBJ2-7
TGTGCCAGAGACAGGACCCACGAGCAGTACTTC
CARDRTHEQYF
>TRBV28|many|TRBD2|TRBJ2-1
TGTGCCAGCACCCCTAGCGGGGGGAGCTCCTACAATGAGCAGTTCTTC
CASTPSGGSSYNEQFF
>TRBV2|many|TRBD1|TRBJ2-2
TGTGCCAGCAGTGAGACAGGGGCGAACACCGGGGAGCTGTTTTTT
CASSETGANTGELFF
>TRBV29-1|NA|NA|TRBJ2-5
TGCAGCGTTGAACTATCTCGGGAGACCCAGTACTTC
CSVELSRETQYF
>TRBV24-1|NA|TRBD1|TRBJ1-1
TGTGCCACCAGTGATCAGACCCGGACAGGGAGGACTGAAGCTTTCTTT
CATSDQTRTGRTEAFF
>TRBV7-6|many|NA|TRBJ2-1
TGTGCCAGCAGCCCTTGGGATCCGGGAAGCTACAATGAGCAGTTCTTC
CASSPWDPGSYNEQFF
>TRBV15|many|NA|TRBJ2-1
TGTGCCACCAGCAGAGATCGGAGCAATGAGCAGTTCTTC
CATSRDRSNEQFF
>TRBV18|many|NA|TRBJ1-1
TGTGCCAGCTCACAGGGGATTGTGGCGACTGAAGCTTTCTTT
CASSQGIVATEAFF
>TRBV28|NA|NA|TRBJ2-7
TGTGCCAGCAAGGTGGAGCAGTACTTC
CASKVEQYF
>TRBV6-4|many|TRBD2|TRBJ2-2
TGTGCCAGCAGTGGGACTAGCGGCACCGGGGAGCTGTTTTTT
CASSGTSGTGELFF
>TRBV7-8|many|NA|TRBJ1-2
TGTGCCAGCAGCTTAATGCCAGGGATCAACTATGGCTACACCTTC
CASSLMPGINYGYTF
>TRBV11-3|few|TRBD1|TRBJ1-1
TGTGCCAGCAGCCCACAGGGGGCTAGCACTGAAGCTTTCTTT
CASSPQGASTEAFF
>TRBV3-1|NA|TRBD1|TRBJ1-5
TGTGCCAGCAGCCAAGCCGGGACAGTCAACAATCAGCCCCAGCATTTT
CASSQAGTVNNQPQHF
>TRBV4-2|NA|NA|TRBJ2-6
TGTGCCAGCAGCCAAGAAACAGTTATCCTCCCCGGGGCCAACGTCCTGACTTTC
CASSQETVILPGANVLTF
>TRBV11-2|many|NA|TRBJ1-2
TGTGCCAGCAGCTCCCCCCGGACACCGAACTATGGCTACACCTTC
CASSSPRTPNYGYTF
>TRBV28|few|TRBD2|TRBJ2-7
TGTGCCAGCAAATTAGCGGGAGAAGGGTACGAGCAGTACTTC
CASKLAGEGYEQYF
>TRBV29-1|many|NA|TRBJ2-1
TGCAGCGTTGGGGGCGAGCGGAACAATGAGCAGTTCTTC
CSVGGERNNEQFF
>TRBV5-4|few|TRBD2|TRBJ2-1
TGTGCCAGCAGCTTGGCAGTAGCGGGGATAAATGAGCAGTTCTTC
CASSLAVAGINEQFF
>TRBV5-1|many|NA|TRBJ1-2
TGCGCCAGCAGCTTGTTGGGGAACGGCTACACCTTC
CASSLLGNGYTF
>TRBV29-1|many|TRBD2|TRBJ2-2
TGCAGCGTCTCCGGGACTAGCGGGAGAGGGAACACCGGGGAGCTGTTTTTT
CSVSGTSGRGNTGELFF
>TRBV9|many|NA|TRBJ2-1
TGTGCCAGCAGCGTAGGGGGGGCGGCTTTTTACAATGAGCAGTTCTTC
CASSVGGAAFYNEQFF
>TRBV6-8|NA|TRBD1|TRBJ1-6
TGTGCCACCCCTTGGGAAGCAGGGGGCGCTAGAGGGGTCCGGCACTGGAATTCACCCCTCCACTTT
CATPWEAGGARGVRHWNSPLHF
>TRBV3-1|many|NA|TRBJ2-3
TGTGCCAGCAGTCCAGCGGGTAGGACAGATACGCAGTATTTT
CASSPAGRTDTQYF
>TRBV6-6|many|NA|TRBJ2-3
TGTGCCAGCAGTCTTCAGGGAGATACGCAGTATTTT
CASSLQGDTQYF
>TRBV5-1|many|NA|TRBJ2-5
TGCGCCAGCAGCCCCGGGACAACTGAAGAGACCCAGTACTTC
CASSPGTTEETQYF
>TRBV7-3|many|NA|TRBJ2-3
TGTGCCAGCAGCTTATATTCGGAAAGCACAGATACGCAGTATTTT
CASSLYSESTDTQYF
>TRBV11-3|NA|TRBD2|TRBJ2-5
TGTGCCAGCAGCTTAGATCTAAGGCGGGTAGCGGGAGTTGCAGAGACCCAGTACTTC
CASSLDLRRVAGVAETQYF
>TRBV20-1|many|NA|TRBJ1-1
TGCAGTGCTAGCCTGACAGGAAACATGAACACTGAAGCTTTCTTT
CSASLTGNMNTEAFF
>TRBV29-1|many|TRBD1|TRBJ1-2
TGCAGCGTTGAGACAGGGGAACACTATGGCTACACCTTC
CSVETGEHYGYTF
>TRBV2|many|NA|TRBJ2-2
TGTGCCAGCAGGAGGTCGGGGGAAGGTGGGACCGGGGAGCTGTTTTTT
CASRRSGEGGTGELFF
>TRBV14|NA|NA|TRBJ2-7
TGTGCCAGCAGCCAAGATCTTGGGGGGGGCTCCGAGCAGTACTTC
CASSQDLGGGSEQYF
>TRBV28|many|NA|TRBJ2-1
TGTGCCAGCAGTTTAAGGACAAACTCCTACAATGAGCAGTTCTTC
CASSLRTNSYNEQFF
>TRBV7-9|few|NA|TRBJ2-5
TGTGCCAGCAGCTTATCGGCTAGCCCACAAGAGACCCAGTACTTC
CASSLSASPQETQYF